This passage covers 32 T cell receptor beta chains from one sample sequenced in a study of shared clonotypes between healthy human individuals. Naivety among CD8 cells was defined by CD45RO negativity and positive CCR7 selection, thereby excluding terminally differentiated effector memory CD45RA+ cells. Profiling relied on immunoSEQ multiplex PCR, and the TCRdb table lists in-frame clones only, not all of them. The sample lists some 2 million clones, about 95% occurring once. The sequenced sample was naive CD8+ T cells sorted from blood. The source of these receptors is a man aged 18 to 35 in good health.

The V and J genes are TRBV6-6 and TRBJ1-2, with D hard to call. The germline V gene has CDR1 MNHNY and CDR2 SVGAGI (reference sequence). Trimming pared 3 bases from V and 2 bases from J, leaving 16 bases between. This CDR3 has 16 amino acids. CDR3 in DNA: TGTGCCAGCAGTTATGAGGGCAGGTTTGACAACTATGGCTACACCTTC. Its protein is CASSYEGRFDNYGYTF.

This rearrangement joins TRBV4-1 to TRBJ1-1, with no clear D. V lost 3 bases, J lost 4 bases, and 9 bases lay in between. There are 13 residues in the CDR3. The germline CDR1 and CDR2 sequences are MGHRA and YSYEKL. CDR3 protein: CASSQQVATEAFF. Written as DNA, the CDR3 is TGCGCCAGCAGCCAGCAGGTAGCCACTGAAGCTTTCTTT.

The CDR3: CASSLPGLAGVNEQYF. The CDR3, as DNA: TGTGCCAGCAGCCTACCGGGACTAGCGGGAGTTAACGAGCAGTACTTC. The chain carries TRBV7-9 and TRBJ2-7; TRBD2 matches 14 bases. Losses at the gene ends were 5 bases for V and 5 bases for J; bases not matched to a gene: 8. The CDR3 contains 16 residues. Germline lookup yields CDR1 SEHNR and CDR2 FQNEAQ (reference sequence).

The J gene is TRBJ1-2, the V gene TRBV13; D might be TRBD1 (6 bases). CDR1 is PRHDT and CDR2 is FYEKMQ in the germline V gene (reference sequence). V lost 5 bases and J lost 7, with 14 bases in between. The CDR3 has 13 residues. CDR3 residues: CASSHRSGAGYTF. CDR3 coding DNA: TGTGCCAGCAGCCACCGGTCGGGGGCTGGCTACACCTTC.

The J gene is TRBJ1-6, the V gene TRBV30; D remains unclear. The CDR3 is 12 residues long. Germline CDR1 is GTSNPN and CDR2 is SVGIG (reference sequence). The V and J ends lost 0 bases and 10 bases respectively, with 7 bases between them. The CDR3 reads CAWSVDSSPLHF. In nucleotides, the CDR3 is TGTGCCTGGAGTGTAGATTCATCACCCCTCCACTTT.

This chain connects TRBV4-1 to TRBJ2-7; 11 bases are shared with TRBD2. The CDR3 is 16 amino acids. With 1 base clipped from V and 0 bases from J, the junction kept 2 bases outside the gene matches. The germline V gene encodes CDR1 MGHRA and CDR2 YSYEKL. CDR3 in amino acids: CASSQGGLAGSYEQYF. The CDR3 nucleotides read TGCGCCAGCAGCCAAGGCGGACTAGCGGGCTCCTACGAGCAGTACTTC.

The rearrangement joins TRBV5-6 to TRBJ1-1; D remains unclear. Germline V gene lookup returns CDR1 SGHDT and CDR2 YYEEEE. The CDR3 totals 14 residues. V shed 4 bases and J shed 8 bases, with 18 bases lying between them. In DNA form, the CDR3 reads TGTGCCAGCAGCCAAGGGCAGCAACTTTTGGAAGCTTTCTTT. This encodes CASSQGQQLLEAFF.

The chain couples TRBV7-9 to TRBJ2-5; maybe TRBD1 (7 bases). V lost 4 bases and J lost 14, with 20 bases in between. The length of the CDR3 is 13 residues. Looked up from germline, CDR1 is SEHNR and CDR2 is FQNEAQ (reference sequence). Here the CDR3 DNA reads TGTGCCAGCAGCTATGATGGGGGGACAGATTTATACTTC. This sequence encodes CASSYDGGTDLYF. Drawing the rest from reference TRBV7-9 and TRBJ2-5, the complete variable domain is DTGVSQNPRHKITKRGQNVTFRCDPISEHNRLYWYRQTLGQGPEFLTYFQNEAQLEKSRLLSDRFSAERPKGSFSTLEIQRTEQGDSAMYLCASSYDGGTDLYFGPGTRLLVL.

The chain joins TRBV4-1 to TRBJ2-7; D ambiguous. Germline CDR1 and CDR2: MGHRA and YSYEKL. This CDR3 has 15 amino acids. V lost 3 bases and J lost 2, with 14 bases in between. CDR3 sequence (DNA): TGCGCCAGCAGCCACCATTTGGCTACGGCCTACGAGCAGTACTTC. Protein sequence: CASSHHLATAYEQYF.

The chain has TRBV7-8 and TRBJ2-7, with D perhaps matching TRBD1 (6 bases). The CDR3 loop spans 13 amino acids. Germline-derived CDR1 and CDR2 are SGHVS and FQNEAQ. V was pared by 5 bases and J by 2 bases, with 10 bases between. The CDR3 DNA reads TGTGCCAGCAGCCCAAGGGGGACCTACGAGCAGTACTTC. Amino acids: CASSPRGTYEQYF.

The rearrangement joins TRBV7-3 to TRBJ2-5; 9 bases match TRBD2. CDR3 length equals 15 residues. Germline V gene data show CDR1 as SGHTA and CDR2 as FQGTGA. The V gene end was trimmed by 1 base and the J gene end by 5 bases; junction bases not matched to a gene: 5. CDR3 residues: CASSLSGGAWETQYF. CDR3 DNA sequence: TGTGCCAGCAGCTTAAGCGGGGGGGCCTGGGAGACCCAGTACTTC.

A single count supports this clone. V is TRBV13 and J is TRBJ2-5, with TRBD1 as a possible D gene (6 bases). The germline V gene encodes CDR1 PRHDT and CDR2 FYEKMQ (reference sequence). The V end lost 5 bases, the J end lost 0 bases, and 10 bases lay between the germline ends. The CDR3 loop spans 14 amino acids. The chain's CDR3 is CASSAWTDQETQYF. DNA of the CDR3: TGTGCCAGCAGCGCCTGGACAGACCAAGAGACCCAGTACTTC.

The CDR3 region has the DNA TGTGCCAGCAGCCCGGACACCTCTCTCGAAGCTTTCTTT. This encodes CASSPDTSLEAFF. The V gene is TRBV5-4, the J gene TRBJ1-1, with D perhaps matching TRBD1 (5 bases). Trimming took off 4 bases at V and 8 bases at J, with 15 bases between the two ends. CDR1 SGHNT and CDR2 YYREEE come from the germline V gene (reference sequence). The length of the CDR3 is 13 residues.

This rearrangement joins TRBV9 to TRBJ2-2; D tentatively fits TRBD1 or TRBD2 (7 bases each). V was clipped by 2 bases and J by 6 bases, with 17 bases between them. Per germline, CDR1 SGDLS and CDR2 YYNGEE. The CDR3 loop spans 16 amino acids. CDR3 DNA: TGTGCCAGCAGCGTTTCAGGGGGGGCGAAACCCGGGGAGCTGTTTTTT. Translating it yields CASSVSGGAKPGELFF. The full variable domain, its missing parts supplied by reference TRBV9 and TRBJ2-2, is DSGVTQTPKHLITATGQRVTLRCSPRSGDLSVYWYQQSLDQGLQFLIQYYNGEERAKGNILERFSAQQFPDLHSELNLSSLELGDSALYFCASSVSGGAKPGELFFGEGSRLTVL.

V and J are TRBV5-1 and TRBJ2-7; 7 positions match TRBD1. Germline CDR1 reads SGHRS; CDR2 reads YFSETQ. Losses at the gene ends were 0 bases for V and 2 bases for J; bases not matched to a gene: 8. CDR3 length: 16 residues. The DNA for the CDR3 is TGCGCCAGCAGCTTGGATCGGTCAGGGGGTGCCTACGAGCAGTACTTC. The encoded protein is CASSLDRSGGAYEQYF.

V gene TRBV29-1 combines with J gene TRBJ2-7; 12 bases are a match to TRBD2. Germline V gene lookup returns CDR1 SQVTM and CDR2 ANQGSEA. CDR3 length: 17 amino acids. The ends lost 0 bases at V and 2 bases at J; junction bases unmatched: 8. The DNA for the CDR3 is TGCAGCGTTGAAGATAGGTCGGCTAGCGGGAGGGCCTACGAGCAGTACTTC. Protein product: CSVEDRSASGRAYEQYF.

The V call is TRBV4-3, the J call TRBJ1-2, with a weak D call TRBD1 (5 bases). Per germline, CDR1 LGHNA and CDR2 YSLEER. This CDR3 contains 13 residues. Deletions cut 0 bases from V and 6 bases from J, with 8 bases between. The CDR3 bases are TGCGCCAGCAGCCAAGATCGGGGCCATGGCTACACCTTC. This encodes CASSQDRGHGYTF.

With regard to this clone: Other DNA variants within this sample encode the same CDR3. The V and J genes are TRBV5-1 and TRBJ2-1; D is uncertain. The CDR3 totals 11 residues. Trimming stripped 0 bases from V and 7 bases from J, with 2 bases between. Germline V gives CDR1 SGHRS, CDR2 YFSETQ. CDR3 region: CASSLDNEQFF. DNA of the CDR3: TGCGCCAGCAGCTTGGATAATGAGCAGTTCTTC. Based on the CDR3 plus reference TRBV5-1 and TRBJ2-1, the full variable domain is KAGVTQTPRYLIKTRGQQVTLSCSPISGHRSVSWYQQTPGQGLQFLFEYFSETQRNKGNFPGRFSGRQFSNSRSEMNVSTLELGDSALYLCASSLDNEQFFGPGTRLTVL.

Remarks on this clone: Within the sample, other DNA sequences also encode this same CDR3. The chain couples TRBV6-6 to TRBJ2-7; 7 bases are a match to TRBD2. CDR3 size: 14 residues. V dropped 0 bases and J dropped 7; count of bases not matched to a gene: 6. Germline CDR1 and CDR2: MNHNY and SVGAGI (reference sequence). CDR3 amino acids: CASSYSEGGREQYF. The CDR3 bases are TGTGCCAGCAGTTACTCGGAGGGAGGGAGGGAGCAGTACTTC.

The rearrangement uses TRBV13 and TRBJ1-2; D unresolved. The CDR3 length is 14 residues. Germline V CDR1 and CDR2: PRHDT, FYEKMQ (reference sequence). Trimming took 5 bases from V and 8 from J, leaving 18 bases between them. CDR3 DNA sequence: TGTGCCAGCAGCCCTACGGACTCCTCAGTGGGCTACACCTTC. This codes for CASSPTDSSVGYTF.

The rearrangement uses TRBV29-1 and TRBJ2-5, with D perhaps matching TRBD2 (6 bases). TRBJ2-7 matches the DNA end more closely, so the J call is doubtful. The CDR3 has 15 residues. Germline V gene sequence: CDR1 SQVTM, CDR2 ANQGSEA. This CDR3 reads CSVDGLEGLGYEQYF. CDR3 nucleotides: TGCAGCGTTGATGGGTTGGAGGGACTGGGCTACGAGCAGTACTTC.

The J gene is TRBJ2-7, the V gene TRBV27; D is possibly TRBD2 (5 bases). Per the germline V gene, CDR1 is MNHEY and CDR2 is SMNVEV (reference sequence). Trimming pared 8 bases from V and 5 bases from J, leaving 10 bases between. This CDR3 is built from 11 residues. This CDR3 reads CASGLPHEQYF. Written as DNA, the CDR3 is TGTGCCAGCGGACTCCCCCACGAGCAGTACTTC.

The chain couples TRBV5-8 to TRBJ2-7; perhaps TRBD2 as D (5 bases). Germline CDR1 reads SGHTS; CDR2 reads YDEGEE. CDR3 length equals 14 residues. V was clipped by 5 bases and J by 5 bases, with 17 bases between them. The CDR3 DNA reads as TGTGCCAGCAGTCCGGTTAATAGCGACCACGAGCAGTACTTC. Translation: CASSPVNSDHEQYF.

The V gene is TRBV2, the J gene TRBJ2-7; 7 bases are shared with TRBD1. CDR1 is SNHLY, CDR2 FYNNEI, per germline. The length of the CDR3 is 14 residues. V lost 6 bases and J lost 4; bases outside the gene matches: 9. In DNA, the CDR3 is TGTGCCAGCAGGGCTCAGGGGGAAGAGTACGAGCAGTACTTC. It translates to CASRAQGEEYEQYF.

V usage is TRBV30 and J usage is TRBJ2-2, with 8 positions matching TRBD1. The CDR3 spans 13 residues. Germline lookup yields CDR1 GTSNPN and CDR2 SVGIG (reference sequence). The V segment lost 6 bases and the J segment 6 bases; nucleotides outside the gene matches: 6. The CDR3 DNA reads TGTGCCTGTAAGACACAGGGGGCCGGGGAGCTGTTTTTT. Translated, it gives CACKTQGAGELFF.

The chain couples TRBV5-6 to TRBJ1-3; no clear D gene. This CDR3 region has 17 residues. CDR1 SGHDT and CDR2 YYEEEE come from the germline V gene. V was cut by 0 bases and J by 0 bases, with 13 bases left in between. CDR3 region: CASSLELPPTSGNTIYF. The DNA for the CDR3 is TGTGCCAGCAGCTTGGAACTTCCTCCTACCTCTGGAAACACCATATATTTT.

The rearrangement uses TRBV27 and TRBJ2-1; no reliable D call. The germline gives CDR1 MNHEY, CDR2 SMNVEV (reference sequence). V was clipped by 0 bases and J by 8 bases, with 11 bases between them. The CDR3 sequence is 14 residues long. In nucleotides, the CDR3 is TGTGCCAGCAGTTTATCCCGGAATGGCCATGAGCAGTTCTTC. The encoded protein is CASSLSRNGHEQFF.

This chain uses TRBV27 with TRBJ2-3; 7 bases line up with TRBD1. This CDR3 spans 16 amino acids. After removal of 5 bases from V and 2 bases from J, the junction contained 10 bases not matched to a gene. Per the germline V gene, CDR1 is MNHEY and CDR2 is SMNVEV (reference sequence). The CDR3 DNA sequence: TGTGCCAGCAGTCTCAGAAACAGGGGAAACACAGATACGCAGTATTTT. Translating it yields CASSLRNRGNTDTQYF.

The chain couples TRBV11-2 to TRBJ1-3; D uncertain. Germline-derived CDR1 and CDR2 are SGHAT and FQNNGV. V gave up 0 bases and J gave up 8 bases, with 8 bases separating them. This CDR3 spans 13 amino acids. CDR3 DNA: TGTGCCAGCAGCTTAGATCCTGGTCACACCATATATTTT. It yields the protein CASSLDPGHTIYF.

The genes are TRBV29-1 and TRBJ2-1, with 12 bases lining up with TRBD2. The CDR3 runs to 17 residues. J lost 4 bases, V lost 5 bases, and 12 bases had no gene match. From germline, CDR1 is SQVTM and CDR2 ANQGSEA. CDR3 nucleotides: TGCAGCGTTCTTCTAGCGGGGGGGAAACCGGGTTACAATGAGCAGTTCTTC. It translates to CSVLLAGGKPGYNEQFF.

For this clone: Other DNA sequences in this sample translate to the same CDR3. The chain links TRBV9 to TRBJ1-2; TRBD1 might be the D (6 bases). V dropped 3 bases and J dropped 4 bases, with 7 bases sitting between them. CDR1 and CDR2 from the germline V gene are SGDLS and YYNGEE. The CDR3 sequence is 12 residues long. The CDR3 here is CASSGTVYGYTF. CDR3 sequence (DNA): TGTGCCAGCAGCGGGACAGTCTATGGCTACACCTTC.

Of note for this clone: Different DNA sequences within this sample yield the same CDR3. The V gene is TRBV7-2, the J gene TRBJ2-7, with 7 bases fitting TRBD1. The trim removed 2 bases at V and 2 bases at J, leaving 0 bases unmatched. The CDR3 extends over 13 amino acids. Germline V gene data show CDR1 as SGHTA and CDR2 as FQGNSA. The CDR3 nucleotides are TGTGCCAGCAGCTTACAGGGGGCCTACGAGCAGTACTTC. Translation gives CASSLQGAYEQYF.